This paragraph covers one TCR beta chain sequence. The antigen remains undetermined. CD45RO-negative, CCR7-selected cells formed the naive CD8 fraction, which excluded terminally differentiated effector memory CD45RA+ cells. The data originate from a study of shared clonotypes between healthy human individuals. The V end lost 4 bases, the J end lost 7 bases, and 8 bases lay between the germline ends. CDR1 and CDR2 from the germline V gene are SGHDT and YYEEEE. This CDR3 has 12 amino acids. An even split of each subset's genomic DNA across several immunoSEQ plates was performed. Profiled with immunoSEQ multiplex PCR; TCRdb holds only in-frame clones, not every one. The table shows nearly 2 million clones, with just under 95% occurring only once. Notes on the study in general: Sampling was confined to blood; repertoires within tissues likely differ. Naive subsets tended to show greater estimated richness than memory subsets. With few donors, the genetic and exposure-history diversity represented was limited.

The chain couples TRBV5-6 to TRBJ2-2; weak D call: TRBD2 (6 bases). The origin of this receptor is a man between 18 and 29 years old in good health. Sequencing was carried out using naive CD8+ T cells sorted from blood. This chain's CDR3 is CASSPGDGELFF. CDR3 DNA: TGTGCCAGCAGCCCGGGAGACGGGGAGCTGTTTTTT.